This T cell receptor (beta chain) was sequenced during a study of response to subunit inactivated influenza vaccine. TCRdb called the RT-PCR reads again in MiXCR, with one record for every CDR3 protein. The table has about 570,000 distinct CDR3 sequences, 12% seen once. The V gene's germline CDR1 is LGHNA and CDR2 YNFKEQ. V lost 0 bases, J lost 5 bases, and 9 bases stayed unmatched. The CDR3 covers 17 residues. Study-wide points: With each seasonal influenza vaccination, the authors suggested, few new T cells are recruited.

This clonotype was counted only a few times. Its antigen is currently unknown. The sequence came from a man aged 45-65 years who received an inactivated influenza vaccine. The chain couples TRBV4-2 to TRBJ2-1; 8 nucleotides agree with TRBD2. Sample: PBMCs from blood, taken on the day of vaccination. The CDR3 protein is CASSQDSTGGPNNEQFF. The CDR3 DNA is TGTGCCAGCAGCCAAGATAGCACGGGAGGGCCAAACAATGAGCAGTTCTTC.